This TCR beta chain is drawn from a study of OX40 agonist ivuxolimab in advanced cancers. Study as a whole: Enrollees could have had prior anti-PD-1, anti-PD-L1 or anti-CTLA-4 therapy, which under 50% had received. Study findings and constraints: On average, a greater number of expanded clones characterised CD8+ T cells relative to CD4+. Clonal expansion was among the lowest in partial responders at 0.1-3.0 mg/kg, especially CD8+.

This CDR3 spans 17 amino acids. Germline V lookup: CDR1 ENHRY, CDR2 SYGVKD. J was trimmed by 5 bases and V by 3 bases; bases with no gene match: 12. Patients were ruled out by autoimmune disease history or systemic immunosuppression. Note on this clone: Its antigen is currently unknown.

Profiled with immunoSEQ multiplex PCR; TCRdb holds only in-frame clones, not every one. This sample yields tens of thousands of clones, of which 88% are seen a single time; roughly 0.89% belongs to the top ten. The chain recombines TRBV10-3 with TRBJ2-5, with 10 bases aligning to TRBD1. The sequencing used CD4+ or CD8+ T cells sorted from blood, collected in a trial of the OX40 agonist ivuxolimab. The TCR sequence derives from an adult with an advanced solid tumor such as melanoma, head and neck, liver or kidney cancer. The CDR3 region is CAISDPTGTGAGETQYF. DNA for the CDR3: TGTGCCATCAGTGACCCTACAGGGACAGGGGCAGGGGAGACCCAGTACTTC.